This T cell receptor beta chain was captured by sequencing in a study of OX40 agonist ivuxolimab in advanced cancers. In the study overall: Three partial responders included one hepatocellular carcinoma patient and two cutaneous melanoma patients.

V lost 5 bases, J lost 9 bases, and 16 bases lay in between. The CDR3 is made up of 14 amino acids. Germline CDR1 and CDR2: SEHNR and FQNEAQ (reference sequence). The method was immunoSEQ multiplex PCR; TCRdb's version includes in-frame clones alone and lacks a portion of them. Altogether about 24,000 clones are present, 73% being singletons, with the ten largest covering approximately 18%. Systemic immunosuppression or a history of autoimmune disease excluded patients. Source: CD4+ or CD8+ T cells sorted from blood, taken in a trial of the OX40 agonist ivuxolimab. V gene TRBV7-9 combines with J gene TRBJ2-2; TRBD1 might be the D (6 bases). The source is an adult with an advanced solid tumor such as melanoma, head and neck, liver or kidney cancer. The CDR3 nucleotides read TGTGCCAGCAGCCCAGGGGTAGATAAACGGGAGCTGTTTTTT. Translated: CASSPGVDKRELFF.